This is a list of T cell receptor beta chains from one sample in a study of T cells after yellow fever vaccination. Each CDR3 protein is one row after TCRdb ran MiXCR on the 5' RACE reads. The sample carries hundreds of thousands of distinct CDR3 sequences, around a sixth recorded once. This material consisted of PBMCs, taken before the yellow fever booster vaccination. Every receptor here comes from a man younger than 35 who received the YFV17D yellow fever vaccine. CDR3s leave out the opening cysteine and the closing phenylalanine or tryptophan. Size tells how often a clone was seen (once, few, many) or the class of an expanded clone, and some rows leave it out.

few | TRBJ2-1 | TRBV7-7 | ASSLGGVGAEQF
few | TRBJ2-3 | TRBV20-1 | SARDIGDTLLTDTQY
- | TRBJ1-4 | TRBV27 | ATVIGGVANEKLF
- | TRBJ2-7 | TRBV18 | ASSSRTSENEQY
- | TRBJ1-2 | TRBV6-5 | ASSYGGRNYGYT
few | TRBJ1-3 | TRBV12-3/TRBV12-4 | ASRPSGSGNTIY
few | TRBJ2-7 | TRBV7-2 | ASRISGSPYEQY
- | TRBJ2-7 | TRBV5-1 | ASSLGVDYEQY
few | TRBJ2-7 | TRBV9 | ASSAGTSGGRIYEQY
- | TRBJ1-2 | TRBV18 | ASSPNGAVGYT
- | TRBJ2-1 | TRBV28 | ASIGRGWNEQF
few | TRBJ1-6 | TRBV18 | ASSPGVSSINSPLH
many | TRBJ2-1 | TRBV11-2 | ASSLDRSEQF
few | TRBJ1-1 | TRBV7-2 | ASSPRAGTEAF
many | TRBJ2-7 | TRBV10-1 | ASSVGDSVGEQY
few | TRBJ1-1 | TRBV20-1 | SARGGVTEAF
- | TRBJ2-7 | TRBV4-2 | ASSQELGSWEQY
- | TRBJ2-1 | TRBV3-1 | ASSRLLGNEQF
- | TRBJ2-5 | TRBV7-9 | ASSPLGLVETQY
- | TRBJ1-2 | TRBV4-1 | ASSLEGGRGRNGYT
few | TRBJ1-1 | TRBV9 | ASSDPTGDTEAF
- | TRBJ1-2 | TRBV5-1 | ASSLGSTGPNGYT